This paragraph reports one TCR beta chain. Its antigen is not known. This sample was included in a study of CD8 T cells in ankylosing spondylitis. Findings and caveats of the study: Disease-associated clones were reportedly significantly overrepresented in matched ankylosing spondylitis synovial fluid. Blood of patients with ankylosing spondylitis appeared to be characterized by a TCR beta motif of about 8 highly homologous variants. Some of the motif variants had earlier been found in reactive arthritis patients' fluid and blood.

Quantitative 5'-RACE with molecular barcodes was used to make the TCR beta libraries. TCRdb re-called the 5' RACE reads through MiXCR, storing one row per CDR3 protein. Among roughly 440,000 distinct CDR3 sequences, about 15% were seen once, and the ten largest hold 1%. The CDR3 covers 13 residues. Between the trimmed V and J ends, which lost 2 bases and 5 bases, there was a span of 8 bases. Germline CDR1 SGHTA, CDR2 FQGTGA. The rearrangement uses TRBV7-3 and TRBJ2-3, with D possibly TRBD1 on 5 matching bases. This TCR was recovered from a male donor with ankylosing spondylitis. Sequencing was done on a sample of blood, either unsorted or a sorted T cell fraction (not recorded which). The CDR3 protein is CASSLQGRDTQYF. The CDR3, as DNA: TGTGCCAGCAGCTTACAGGGAAGAGATACGCAGTATTTT.